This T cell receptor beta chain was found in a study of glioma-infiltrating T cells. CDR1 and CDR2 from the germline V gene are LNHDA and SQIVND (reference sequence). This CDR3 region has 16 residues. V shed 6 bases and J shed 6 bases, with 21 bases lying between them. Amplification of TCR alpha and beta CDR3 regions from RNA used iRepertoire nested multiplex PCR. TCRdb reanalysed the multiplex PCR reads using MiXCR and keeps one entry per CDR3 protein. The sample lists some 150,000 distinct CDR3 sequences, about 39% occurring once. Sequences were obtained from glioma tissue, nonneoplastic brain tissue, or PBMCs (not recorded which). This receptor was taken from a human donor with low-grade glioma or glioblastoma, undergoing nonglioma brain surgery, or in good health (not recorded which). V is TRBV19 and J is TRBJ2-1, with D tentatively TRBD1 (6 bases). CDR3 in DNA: TGTGCCAGTAGCCGGAGACAGGTGGGGAGTGGCAATGAGCAGTTCTTC. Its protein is CASSRRQVGSGNEQFF.